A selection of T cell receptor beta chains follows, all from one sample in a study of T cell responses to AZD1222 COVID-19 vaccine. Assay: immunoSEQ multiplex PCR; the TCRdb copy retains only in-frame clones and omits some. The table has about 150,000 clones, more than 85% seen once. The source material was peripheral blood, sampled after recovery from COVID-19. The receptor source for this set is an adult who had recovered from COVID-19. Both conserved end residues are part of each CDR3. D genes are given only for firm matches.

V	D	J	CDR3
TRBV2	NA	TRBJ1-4	CASSRDEKLFF
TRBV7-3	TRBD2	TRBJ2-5	CASSLGSSGDLKETQYF
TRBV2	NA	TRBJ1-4	CASSEQGPANEKLFF
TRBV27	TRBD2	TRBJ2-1	CASSLASGGAANEQFF
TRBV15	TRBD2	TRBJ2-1	CATSRGTSGYNEQFF
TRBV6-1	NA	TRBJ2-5	CASSEAGGQETQYF
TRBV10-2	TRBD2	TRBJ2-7	CASSGLAGGYEQYF
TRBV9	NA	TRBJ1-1	CASSASLNTEAFF
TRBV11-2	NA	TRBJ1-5	CASSLDQGGQPQHF
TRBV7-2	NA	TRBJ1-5	CASSLVGQGNQPQHF
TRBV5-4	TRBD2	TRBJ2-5	CASTTSGGAWETQYF
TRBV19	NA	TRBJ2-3	CASSKTSTDTQYF
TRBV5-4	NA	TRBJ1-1	CASSISGVAFF
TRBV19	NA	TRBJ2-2	CASRSTGWTGELFF
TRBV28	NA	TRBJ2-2	CASELPNTGELFF
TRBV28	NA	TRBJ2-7	CASSLLSFPYEQYF
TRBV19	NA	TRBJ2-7	CATSEPGQTYEQYF
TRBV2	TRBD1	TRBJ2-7	CARDRFNEQYF